A selection of T cell receptor beta chains follows, all from one sample in a study of blood T cell repertoires in COVID-19. Repertoires were generated with immunoSEQ multiplex PCR, while TCRdb's copy carries only in-frame clones and drops some. Of about 220,000 clones listed, around 81% are singletons. Sequenced: peripheral blood. All receptors derive from a woman aged 25 to 39 who had recovered from COVID-19. Both conserved end residues are part of each CDR3. Fields, in order: clone size, J gene, V gene, CDR3 length, D gene, CDR3 DNA, CDR3 protein. D genes are given only for firm matches. For some rows the clone size is stated as once, few or many, or as a class when expanded; others skip it.

size: .
J: TRBJ2-7
V: TRBV29-1
length: 14
D: .
DNA: TGCAGCGTGGACTATACAGGGGCTGACTACGAGCAGTACTTC
CDR3: CSVDYTGADYEQYF

size: once
J: TRBJ2-6
V: TRBV19
length: 17
D: TRBD1
DNA: TGTGCCAGTAGTTCCTGGACAGGGATTTCTGGGGCCAACGTCCTGACTTTC
CDR3: CASSSWTGISGANVLTF

size: .
J: TRBJ2-7
V: TRBV24-1
length: 13
D: .
DNA: TGTGCCACCGGCCAGGGAATGGGCTACGAGCAGTACTTC
CDR3: CATGQGMGYEQYF

size: .
J: TRBJ2-2
V: TRBV29-1
length: 13
D: .
DNA: TGCAGCGGTGCGTCCGCGAACACCGGGGAGCTGTTTTTT
CDR3: CSGASANTGELFF

size: few
J: TRBJ1-2
V: TRBV30
length: 14
D: TRBD1
DNA: TGTGCCTGGAGTGTACAGACAGGGGGAATTGGCTACACCTTC
CDR3: CAWSVQTGGIGYTF

size: .
J: TRBJ2-3
V: TRBV5-1
length: 15
D: .
DNA: TGCGCCAGCAGCCCGGCAGCGGGTTTAAGACATACGCAGTATTTT
CDR3: CASSPAAGLRHTQYF

size: .
J: TRBJ2-3
V: TRBV28
length: 15
D: .
DNA: TGTGCCAGCAGTTTTCAGGGGCTCGTAGTGGATACGCAGTATTTT
CDR3: CASSFQGLVVDTQYF

size: .
J: TRBJ1-1
V: TRBV29-1
length: 15
D: TRBD1
DNA: TGCAGCGTTGGGAGTCTGGTGGACAGGGGAGATGAAGCTTTCTTT
CDR3: CSVGSLVDRGDEAFF

size: .
J: TRBJ2-1
V: TRBV2
length: 13
D: TRBD2
DNA: TGTGCCAGCCGTCTAGCGGTTGACAATGAGCAGTTCTTC
CDR3: CASRLAVDNEQFF

size: .
J: TRBJ2-3
V: TRBV5-1
length: 14
D: TRBD2
DNA: TGCGCCAGCAGCGGAAGCGGGAGTGCGGATACGCAGTATTTT
CDR3: CASSGSGSADTQYF

size: .
J: TRBJ2-7
V: TRBV9
length: 15
D: TRBD1
DNA: TGTGCCAGCAGCGCCGGGACAGGGGCTTACTACGAGCAGTACTTC
CDR3: CASSAGTGAYYEQYF

size: .
J: TRBJ1-1
V: TRBV4-1
length: 18
D: TRBD1
DNA: TGCGCCAGCAGCCAAGATTTTCGGGACAGGGGGCGCAGGTATCGAGCTTTCTTT
CDR3: CASSQDFRDRGRRYRAFF

size: .
J: TRBJ2-7
V: TRBV12-5
length: 16
D: .
DNA: TGTGCTAGTGGTTTGAGTCCGGGGAAGGACCTCTACGAGCAGTACTTC
CDR3: CASGLSPGKDLYEQYF

size: .
J: TRBJ2-5
V: TRBV19
length: 16
D: TRBD1
DNA: TGTGCCAGTAGTACCTCCGGGACAGGGTTCCAAGAGACCCAGTACTTC
CDR3: CASSTSGTGFQETQYF

size: once
J: TRBJ1-3
V: TRBV10-3
length: 12
D: .
DNA: TGTGCCATCATGGCCAGGGGAAACACCATATATTTT
CDR3: CAIMARGNTIYF

size: .
J: TRBJ1-5
V: TRBV9
length: 15
D: .
DNA: TGTGCCAGCAGCTTAAAGCCCTACGCCGGGACACCCCAGCATTTT
CDR3: CASSLKPYAGTPQHF

size: few
J: TRBJ2-1
V: TRBV9
length: 16
D: TRBD2
DNA: TGTGCCAGCAGCGCCCGGGGACTAGGAGAATACAATGAGCAGTTCTTC
CDR3: CASSARGLGEYNEQFF

size: .
J: TRBJ2-3
V: TRBV3-1/TRBV3-2
length: 14
D: .
DNA: TGTGCCAGCAGCCACGCGGGAAGGTCAGATACGCAGTATTTT
CDR3: CASSHAGRSDTQYF

size: .
J: TRBJ2-1
V: TRBV18
length: 15
D: .
DNA: TGTGCCAGCTCACCCCGACTGGATTCCTACAATGAGCAGTTCTTC
CDR3: CASSPRLDSYNEQFF

size: .
J: TRBJ2-1
V: TRBV5-5
length: 15
D: TRBD1
DNA: TGTGCCAGCAGCTTGTTAGGGGGCAGGTACAATGAGCAGTTCTTC
CDR3: CASSLLGGRYNEQFF

size: .
J: TRBJ2-7
V: TRBV15
length: 12
D: .
DNA: TGTGCCACCAGCTCGCAGGGGTACGAGCAGTACTTC
CDR3: CATSSQGYEQYF

size: once
J: TRBJ2-2
V: TRBV10-1
length: 13
D: TRBD1
DNA: TGCGCCAGCAGTAACAGGGGTACCGGGGAGCTGTTTTTT
CDR3: CASSNRGTGELFF

size: .
J: TRBJ2-7
V: TRBV5-4
length: 15
D: .
DNA: TGTGCCAGCAGCTTGTTTGGGGACAACCTCTACGAGCAGTACTTC
CDR3: CASSLFGDNLYEQYF

size: few
J: TRBJ1-5
V: TRBV2
length: 14
D: .
DNA: TGTGCCAGCAGTGAACAGGGATACAGTCAGCCCCAGCATTTT
CDR3: CASSEQGYSQPQHF

size: .
J: TRBJ1-2
V: TRBV5-6
length: 14
D: TRBD1
DNA: TGTGCCAGCAGCTTTAAGGACAGGGGGATGGGCTACACCTTC
CDR3: CASSFKDRGMGYTF

size: .
J: TRBJ1-3
V: TRBV7-2
length: 15
D: TRBD1
DNA: TGTGCCAGCAGCAAACGGACAGGGGATGGAAACACCATATATTTT
CDR3: CASSKRTGDGNTIYF

size: .
J: TRBJ2-5
V: TRBV6-5
length: 14
D: .
DNA: TGTGCCAGCAGTTACTCGAGGGATGAAGAGACCCAGTACTTC
CDR3: CASSYSRDEETQYF

size: .
J: TRBJ2-2
V: TRBV5-4
length: 15
D: .
DNA: TGTGCCAGCAGCTTAGGGGGGAGGGCCCCCGGGGAGCTGTTTTTT
CDR3: CASSLGGRAPGELFF

size: .
J: TRBJ2-3
V: TRBV5-1
length: 13
D: .
DNA: TGCGCCAGCAGCTCGCAGGGGACAGATACGCAGTATTTT
CDR3: CASSSQGTDTQYF

size: .
J: TRBJ2-3
V: TRBV27
length: 15
D: TRBD2
DNA: TGTGCCAGCAGTACGACTAGCGGAATTACAGATACGCAGTATTTT
CDR3: CASSTTSGITDTQYF

size: .
J: TRBJ1-5
V: TRBV6-5
length: 13
D: TRBD1
DNA: TGTGCCAGCCGGGACAGGGAGGATCAGCCCCAGCATTTT
CDR3: CASRDREDQPQHF

size: .
J: TRBJ2-7
V: TRBV27
length: 15
D: TRBD2
DNA: TGTGCCAGCAGACGCGGTTTAGCGGGAGCATACGAGCAGTACTTC
CDR3: CASRRGLAGAYEQYF

size: .
J: TRBJ2-7
V: TRBV11-2
length: 13
D: .
DNA: TGTGCCAGCAGCTCAACAGGGAAGTACGAGCAGTACTTC
CDR3: CASSSTGKYEQYF

size: .
J: TRBJ2-7
V: TRBV7-8
length: 14
D: TRBD2
DNA: TGTGCCAGCACCGTCGATCCCCAGGGAGGGCAGCAGTACTTC
CDR3: CASTVDPQGGQQYF

size: .
J: TRBJ1-4
V: TRBV28
length: 17
D: TRBD1
DNA: TGTGCCAGCAGTTCCGGGACAGGGGGCGCCGAGGATGAAAAACTGTTTTTT
CDR3: CASSSGTGGAEDEKLFF

size: .
J: TRBJ2-1
V: TRBV11-2
length: 15
D: TRBD2
DNA: TGTGCCAGCAGAGTGACTAGCGGGGAGTACAATGAGCAGTTCTTC
CDR3: CASRVTSGEYNEQFF

size: few
J: TRBJ2-7
V: TRBV4-1
length: 15
D: TRBD2
DNA: TGCGCCAGCAGCCCGCCGGGGCGGGGGGCGGATGAGCAGTACTTC
CDR3: CASSPPGRGADEQYF

size: few
J: TRBJ1-1
V: TRBV11-2
length: 15
D: TRBD1
DNA: TGTGCCAGCAGCCACCCGACAGGGATCCGCACTGAAGCTTTCTTT
CDR3: CASSHPTGIRTEAFF

size: .
J: TRBJ2-3
V: TRBV10-3
length: 14
D: TRBD1
DNA: TGTGCCATCAGTGAACAGGGACAGGGGATTACGCAGTATTTT
CDR3: CAISEQGQGITQYF

size: .
J: TRBJ2-1
V: TRBV10-3
length: 18
D: TRBD2
DNA: TGTGCCATCAGTGAGTCGGGTTTATCGTCTAGCGGGAGAAATGAGCAGTTCTTC
CDR3: CAISESGLSSSGRNEQFF

size: .
J: TRBJ1-1
V: TRBV3-1/TRBV3-2
length: 14
D: TRBD1
DNA: TGTGCCAGCAGCCAAGACCACAGGGGGCGAGGTGCTTTCTTT
CDR3: CASSQDHRGRGAFF